Each of the 8 T cell receptor beta chains below was sequenced from the same sample in a study of patients and donors after allogeneic stem cell transplantation. MiXCR was run by TCRdb on the RT-PCR reads, yielding one entry per CDR3 protein. The sample lists about a million distinct CDR3 sequences, more than 15% occurring once. Sequencing was performed on blood, either unsorted or a sorted T cell fraction (not recorded which). The origin of the receptors is a human donor who was either an allogeneic HSCT recipient or a stem cell or donor lymphocyte infusion donor (not recorded which). It is not recorded whose cells these are; they may come from a transplant donor.

This clonotype was recorded at least ten times. DNA of the CDR3: TGTGCCAGCAGTACGGGGGCATACACCGGGGAGCTGTTTTTT. This gives the protein CASSTGAYTGELFF. The J gene is TRBJ2-2, the V gene TRBV12-3 or TRBV12-4; D may match TRBD1 or TRBD2 (6 bases each). V was trimmed by 5 bases and J by 3 bases, leaving 10 bases between them. The CDR3 spans 14 residues.

CDR3 in amino acids: CATSDMARGEQYF. In DNA form, the CDR3 reads TGTGCCACCAGTGATATGGCCCGGGGAGAGCAGTACTTC. The chain employs TRBV24-1 and TRBJ2-7, with a weak D call TRBD2 (5 bases). The CDR3 has 13 residues. Deletions cut 3 bases from V and 7 bases from J, with 12 bases between. Per germline, CDR1 KGHDR and CDR2 SFDVKD.

This clonotype was seen once. The chain carries TRBV4-2 and TRBJ1-1, with D possibly matching TRBD1 (5 bases). V was cut by 2 bases and J by 5 bases, with 15 bases left in between. This CDR3 contains 15 residues. Germline lookup yields CDR1 LGHNA and CDR2 YNFKEQ. Here the CDR3 DNA reads TGTGCCAGCAGCCAAACGCTGGGGCAGGGTACTGAAGCTTTCTTT. Translated, it gives CASSQTLGQGTEAFF.

This clonotype appeared many times. The V call is TRBV5-1, the J call TRBJ2-7; the match to TRBD1 covers 10 bases. This CDR3 spans 13 amino acids. CDR1 is SGHRS and CDR2 is YFSETQ in the germline V gene. J gave up 5 bases and V 3 bases, and 2 bases lay outside the gene matches. CDR3 loop: CASSSGTGDEQYF. CDR3 sequence (DNA): TGCGCCAGCAGCTCCGGGACAGGGGACGAGCAGTACTTC.

In its sample, this clonotype was seen once. The V gene is TRBV7-8, the J gene TRBJ1-5; D is perhaps TRBD1 (5 bases). Trimming took 1 base from V and 3 from J, leaving 16 bases between them. This CDR3 region has 17 residues. Germline CDR1 is SGHVS and CDR2 is FQNEAQ. The CDR3 loop is CASSLGSLGANNQPQHF. CDR3 bases: TGTGCCAGCAGCTTAGGGTCGCTAGGGGCGAACAATCAGCCCCAGCATTTT.

This clonotype was seen more than once but under ten times. The rearrangement uses TRBV20-1 and TRBJ1-3, with D unresolved. CDR1 is DFQATT and CDR2 is SNEGSKA in the germline V gene (reference sequence). The CDR3 has 14 residues. V was clipped by 0 bases and J by 2 bases, with 8 bases between them. CDR3 bases: TGCAGTGCTAGAGATGCAAAAGCTGGAAACACCATATATTTT. This gives the protein CSARDAKAGNTIYF.

V gene TRBV12-3 or TRBV12-4 combines with J gene TRBJ1-2, with D hard to call. There are 14 residues in the CDR3. V lost 2 bases and J 0 bases, leaving 7 bases between the germline ends. CDR3 coding DNA: TGTGCCAGCAGTTTACACAGTTCTAACTATGGCTACACCTTC. Its translation: CASSLHSSNYGYTF.

This clonotype was seen only a few times. J is TRBJ1-5 and V is TRBV10-3; unclear D gene. Trimming shortened V by 10 bases and J by 2 bases, and 12 bases separated the two germline ends. Per the germline V gene, CDR1 is ENHRY and CDR2 is SYGVKD. This CDR3 has 13 residues. CDR3 sequence: CASTGSGNQPQHF. In DNA, the CDR3 is TGTGCCAGCACCGGTTCTGGCAATCAGCCCCAGCATTTT.